Presented here are 21 T cell receptor beta chains from one specimen sequenced in a study of Ad26.COV2.S vaccination and SARS-CoV-2 variants. The treatment: around 19 received Ad26.COV2.S at low or high dose, single or two shots; about 5 received placebo; per-sample allocation not given. Sampling occurred on day 63 after the first vaccine or placebo injection. Repertoires were generated with immunoSEQ multiplex PCR, while TCRdb's copy carries only in-frame clones and drops some. Seen here are 300,000 to 400,000 clones, more than 75% observed once, and the top ten hold about 3.4%. The material was peripheral blood, obtained in a trial of Ad26.COV2.S vaccine versus placebo. Receptor source: a person between 18 and 60 years old who received the Ad26.COV2.S COVID-19 vaccine or a placebo.

This clone was seen a single time. V is TRBV7-3 and J is TRBJ2-2; D possibly corresponds to TRBD1 (6 bases). There are 15 residues in the CDR3. The germline V and J ends were trimmed by 5 bases and 3 bases, with 13 bases remaining between them. CDR1 and CDR2 (germline): SGHTA, FQGTGA. The CDR3 region has the DNA TGTGCCAGCAGCGCTACAGGGTCTGACACCGGGGAGCTGTTTTTT. It specifies CASSATGSDTGELFF.

The V gene is TRBV7-6, the J gene TRBJ2-3; D possibly corresponds to TRBD2 (5 bases). Trimming pared 1 base from V and 1 base from J, leaving 6 bases between. Per germline, CDR1 SGHVS and CDR2 FNYEAQ. CDR3 length: 14 amino acids. The DNA of the CDR3 is TGTGCCAGCAGCTTAGTGGAGGGCACAGATACGCAGTATTTT. Protein product: CASSLVEGTDTQYF. The variable domain in full, with the rest retrieved from reference TRBV7-6 and TRBJ2-3, is GAGVSQSPRYKVTKRGQDVALRCDPISGHVSLYWYRQALGQGPEFLTYFNYEAQQDKSGLPNDRFSAERPEGSISTLTIQRTEQRDSAMYRCASSLVEGTDTQYFGPGTRLTVL.

This chain uses TRBV15 with TRBJ2-3; D remains unclear. Germline CDR1 LNHNV, CDR2 YYDKDF (reference sequence). This CDR3 comprises 13 residues. Trimming shortened V by 5 bases and J by 2 bases, and 8 bases separated the two germline ends. The DNA for the CDR3 is TGTGCCACCAGCTCCCACACCACAGATACGCAGTATTTT. It translates to CATSSHTTDTQYF.

Worth noting for this clone: In the same sample, other DNA sequences code for this CDR3. The chain joins TRBV6-5 to TRBJ1-2; D gene uncertain. Germline V gene lookup returns CDR1 MNHEY and CDR2 SVGAGI. V was clipped by 0 bases and J by 4 bases, with 6 bases between them. This CDR3 is 13 amino acids long. CDR3 protein: CASSYSGSYGYTF. CDR3 coding DNA: TGTGCCAGCAGTTACTCGGGCAGCTATGGCTACACCTTC.

This clone occurred a few times. V and J are TRBV19 and TRBJ1-2, with D possibly TRBD1 on 6 matching bases. V lost 5 bases to trimming and J lost 6 bases, with 10 bases between them. This CDR3 region has 12 residues. Germline-derived CDR1 and CDR2 are LNHDA and SQIVND (reference sequence). The chain's CDR3 is CASSLYRDGYTF. DNA for the CDR3: TGTGCCAGTAGTTTATACAGGGATGGCTACACCTTC. The entire variable domain, with the rest obtained from reference TRBV19 and TRBJ1-2, is as follows: DGGITQSPKYLFRKEGQNVTLSCEQNLNHDAMYWYRQDPGQGLRLIYYSQIVNDFQKGDIAEGYSVSREKKESFPLTVTSAQKNPTAFYLCASSLYRDGYTFGSGTRLTVV.

The chain combines TRBV7-3 with TRBJ2-3; the match to TRBD2 covers 10 bases. The length of the CDR3 is 16 residues. Per germline, CDR1 SGHTA and CDR2 FQGTGA. Trimming at V came to 0 bases and at J to 1 base, leaving 1 base not matched to a gene. The CDR3 sequence: CASSLTGTSGTDTQYF. In DNA, the CDR3 is TGTGCCAGCAGCTTAACCGGGACTAGCGGCACAGATACGCAGTATTTT.

This clone appeared once. The V and J genes are TRBV5-1 and TRBJ2-2; 7 nucleotides agree with TRBD1. The CDR3 extends over 15 amino acids. The germline gives CDR1 SGHRS, CDR2 YFSETQ. V lost 4 bases to trimming and J lost 7 bases; unmatched junction nucleotides: 10. For the CDR3, the DNA is TGCGCCAGCAGCACGGCGGGCAGGGGGTACGGGGAGCTGTTTTTT. Its protein is CASSTAGRGYGELFF.

This rearrangement joins TRBV11-2 to TRBJ2-7, with TRBD1 identical over 7 bases. CDR3 length equals 15 residues. V shed 5 bases, J shed 1 base, and the junction held 8 bases outside the gene matches. CDR1 SGHAT and CDR2 FQNNGV come from the germline V gene. The CDR3 DNA reads TGTGCCAGCAGCCCAAGGGGGCCCCCTTCCTACGAGCAGTACTTC. Translating it yields CASSPRGPPSYEQYF.

V is TRBV19 and J is TRBJ2-5, with D hard to call. The CDR3 is 13 residues long. The V end was cut by 4 bases, the J end by 3 bases, with 9 bases between. Germline V lookup: CDR1 LNHDA, CDR2 SQIVND (reference sequence). This chain's CDR3 is CASSTSREETQYF. CDR3 bases: TGTGCCAGTAGTACTTCAAGGGAAGAGACCCAGTACTTC.

The J gene is TRBJ1-3, the V gene TRBV7-6; TRBD1 is a possible D gene (6 bases). This CDR3 spans 18 amino acids. Germline CDR1 SGHVS, CDR2 FNYEAQ. V was trimmed by 5 bases and J by 4 bases, leaving 24 bases between them. The CDR3 is CASSPGGRGRWRGNTIYF. In DNA form, the CDR3 reads TGTGCCAGCAGCCCTGGGGGCAGGGGACGATGGAGAGGAAACACCATATATTTT.

The V call is TRBV10-3, the J call TRBJ1-1, with 11 bases identical to TRBD1. The CDR3 covers 17 residues. V was clipped by 3 bases and J by 3 bases; unmatched bases: 9. Looked up from germline, CDR1 is ENHRY and CDR2 is SYGVKD. The chain's CDR3 is CAISDRDRGVGDTEAFF. The CDR3 bases are TGTGCCATCAGTGACCGGGACAGGGGGGTTGGGGACACTGAAGCTTTCTTT.

The rearrangement uses TRBV5-1 and TRBJ1-2, with 10 bases that match TRBD1. CDR3 size: 15 residues. Germline V CDR1 and CDR2: SGHRS, YFSETQ. Trimming removed 4 bases from V and 1 base from J; junction bases left unmatched: 4. CDR3 bases: TGCGCCAGCAGCATCGGGACAGGGGATAACTATGGCTACACCTTC. It specifies CASSIGTGDNYGYTF.

Remarks on this clone: At one end, the junction sequence differs from germline, possibly due to a read error. The CDR3 sequence: CASSLGVGTHEQYF. CDR3 nucleotides: TGTGCTAGCAGCTTAGGTGTCGGAACCCACGAGCAGTACTTC. The chain joins TRBV7-7 to TRBJ2-7; no reliable D call. Germline values: CDR1 SSHAT, CDR2 FNYEAQ (reference sequence). The CDR3 runs to 14 residues.

This clone has just a few counts. The J gene is TRBJ1-5, the V gene TRBV28, with TRBD1 matching over 8 bases. The CDR3 has 15 residues. Per the germline V gene, CDR1 is MDHEN and CDR2 is SYDVKM. V was pared by 1 base and J by 7 bases, with 6 bases of the junction left unmatched. The CDR3 loop reads CASSLSQGAGQPQHF. The CDR3 nucleotides read TGTGCCAGCAGTTTATCTCAGGGGGCTGGGCAGCCCCAGCATTTT.

This chain links TRBV12-5 with TRBJ1-4; a weak D match, TRBD1 (6 bases). The CDR3 is 15 residues long. CDR1 and CDR2 (germline): LGHNT, FRNRAP. Trimming left V 6 bases short and J 6 bases short, with 17 bases between. As DNA, the CDR3 is TGTGCTAGTGGGCCCGACAGGATTTCCCATGAAAAACTGTTTTTT. The encoded protein is CASGPDRISHEKLFF.

The chain is built from TRBV15 and TRBJ2-5; D gene ambiguous. CDR3 length: 15 residues. V shed 0 bases and J shed 5 bases, with 13 bases lying between them. Germline V gene data show CDR1 as LNHNV and CDR2 as YYDKDF (reference sequence). The CDR3 DNA reads TGTGCCACCAGCAGAGATGCCCCGCCATGGGAGACCCAGTACTTC. The encoded protein is CATSRDAPPWETQYF.

This chain connects TRBV21-1 to TRBJ2-5. TRBV21-1 is given as a pseudogene. The CDR3 has 14 amino acids. The chain's CDR3 is CASSSRPGPGTQYF. CDR3 DNA sequence: TGTGCCAGCAGCAGCCGACCGGGGCCAGGGACCCAGTACTTC.

The V and J genes are TRBV3-1 (or the pseudogene TRBV3-2) and TRBJ2-2; D unclear. CDR1 LGHDT and CDR2 YNNKEL come from the germline V gene (reference sequence). The CDR3 consists of 13 residues. V shed 3 bases and J shed 0 bases, with 2 bases lying between them. The CDR3 loop is CASSHTNTGELFF. The CDR3, as DNA: TGTGCCAGCAGCCATACGAACACCGGGGAGCTGTTTTTT.

The chain carries TRBV4-3 and TRBJ1-1; possibly TRBD1 for D (6 bases). CDR1 is LGHNA, CDR2 YSLEER, per germline. The CDR3 extends over 16 amino acids. V was trimmed by 0 bases and J by 1 base, leaving 12 bases between them. The CDR3 loop is CASSQDLRGSNTEAFF. CDR3 in DNA: TGCGCCAGCAGCCAAGATCTGAGGGGGTCGAACACTGAAGCTTTCTTT.

The chain has TRBV11-3 and TRBJ2-7, with TRBD2 as a possible D gene (6 bases). This CDR3 comprises 14 residues. V lost 5 bases, J lost 2 bases, and 13 bases lay in between. The germline gives CDR1 SGHNT, CDR2 YENEEA. CDR3 in amino acids: CASSRSPGAYEQYF. The CDR3 DNA reads as TGTGCCAGCAGCCGCTCACCGGGGGCCTACGAGCAGTACTTC. Full variable domain (rest looked up from reference TRBV11-3 and TRBJ2-7): EAGVVQSPRYKIIEKKQPVAFWCNPISGHNTLYWYLQNLGQGPELLIRYENEEAVDDSQLPKDRFSAERLKGVDSTLKIQPAELGDSAVYLCASSRSPGAYEQYFGPGTRLTVT.

CDR3 sequence (DNA): TGCGCCAGCAGTGAGTCTGGCCCAAACCCCCATCAGCCCCAGCATTTT. Translated, it gives CASSESGPNPHQPQHF. The chain employs TRBV10-2 and TRBJ1-5; no firm D call. The CDR3 contains 16 residues. The germline V gene encodes CDR1 WSHSY and CDR2 SAAADI. V was cut by 0 bases and J by 5 bases, with 14 bases left in between.